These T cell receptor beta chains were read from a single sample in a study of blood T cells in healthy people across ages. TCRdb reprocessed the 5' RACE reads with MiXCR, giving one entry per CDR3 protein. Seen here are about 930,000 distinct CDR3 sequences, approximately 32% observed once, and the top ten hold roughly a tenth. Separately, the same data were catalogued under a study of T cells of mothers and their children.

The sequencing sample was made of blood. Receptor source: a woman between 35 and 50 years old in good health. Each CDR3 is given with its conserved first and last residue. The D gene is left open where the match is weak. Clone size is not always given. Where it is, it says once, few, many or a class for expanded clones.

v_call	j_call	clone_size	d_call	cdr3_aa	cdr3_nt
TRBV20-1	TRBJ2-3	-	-	CSARDTADTQYF	TGCAGTGCCAGGGACACCGCAGATACGCAGTATTTT
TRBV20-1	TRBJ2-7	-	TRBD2	CSARDPSGTYEQYF	TGCAGTGCTAGAGACCCTAGCGGCACCTACGAGCAGTACTTC
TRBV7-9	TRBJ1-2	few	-	CASSFRESRNYGYTF	TGTGCCAGCAGCTTCAGGGAATCGCGTAACTATGGCTACACCTTC
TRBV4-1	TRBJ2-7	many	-	CASSQDGGTVLGEQYF	TGCGCCAGCAGCCAAGATGGCGGGACAGTCCTAGGGGAGCAGTACTTC
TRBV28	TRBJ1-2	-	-	CANSDGNYGYTF	TGTGCCAACAGCGACGGGAACTATGGCTACACCTTC
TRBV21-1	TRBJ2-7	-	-	CASSKDRDHYEQYF	TGTGCCAGCAGCAAGGACAGGGATCACTACGAGCAGTACTTC
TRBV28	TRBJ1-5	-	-	CASSLYRAQPQHF	TGTGCCAGCAGTTTGTATAGGGCGCAGCCCCAGCATTTT
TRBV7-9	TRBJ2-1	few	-	CASSQGEANEQFF	TGTGCCAGCAGCCAAGGGGAGGCCAATGAGCAGTTCTTC
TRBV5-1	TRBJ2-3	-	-	CASSLTADNSDTQYF	TGCGCCAGCAGCTTGACTGCCGATAACTCAGATACGCAGTATTTT
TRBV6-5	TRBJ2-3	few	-	CASRAGTYYTDTQYF	TGTGCCAGCAGAGCCGGGACTTACTACACAGATACGCAGTATTTT
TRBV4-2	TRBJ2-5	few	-	CASSQDGGSGTQYF	TGTGCCAGCAGCCAAGACGGGGGTTCTGGGACCCAGTACTTC
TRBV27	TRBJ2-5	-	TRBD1	CASSIRTGEETQYF	TGTGCCAGCAGTATACGGACAGGGGAAGAGACCCAGTACTTC
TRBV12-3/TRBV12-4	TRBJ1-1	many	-	CASSGRSGLGGAFF	TGTGCCAGCAGTGGTCGTTCTGGGTTGGGGGGGGCTTTCTTT
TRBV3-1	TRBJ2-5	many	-	CASSRGQSQYF	TGTGCCAGCAGCCGAGGCCAGTCCCAGTACTTC
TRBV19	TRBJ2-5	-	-	CARSIGQSGETQYF	TGTGCCAGGAGTATCGGCCAGTCGGGGGAGACCCAGTACTTC
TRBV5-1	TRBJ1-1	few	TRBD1	CASSLVLQGQTEAFF	TGCGCCAGCAGCTTGGTGTTACAGGGACAGACTGAAGCTTTCTTT
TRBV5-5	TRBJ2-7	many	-	CASSFTGTYEQYF	TGTGCCAGCAGCTTCACAGGAACCTACGAGCAGTACTTC
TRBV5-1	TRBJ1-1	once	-	CASSLVPQGMNTKAFF	TGCGCCAGCAGCTTGGTCCCACAGGGCATGAACACTAAAGCTTTCTTT
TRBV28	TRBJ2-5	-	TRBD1	CASSFSLLRGRVETQYF	TGTGCCAGCAGTTTTAGCCTACTCAGGGGGCGGGTGGAGACCCAGTACTTC
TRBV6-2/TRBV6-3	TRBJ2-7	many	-	CASSAWNSREQYF	TGTGCCAGCAGTGCTTGGAACAGCAGGGAGCAGTACTTC
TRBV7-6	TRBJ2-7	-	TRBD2	CVSSLAGGTYEQYF	TGTGTCAGCAGCTTAGCGGGGGGAACCTACGAGCAGTACTTC
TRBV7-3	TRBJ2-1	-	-	CASSLTGSGVSNEQFF	TGTGCCAGCAGCTTAACGGGTTCAGGGGTATCCAATGAGCAGTTCTTC
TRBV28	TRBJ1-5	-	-	CASTSRRGQNQPQHF	TGTGCCAGCACCTCCCGAAGGGGCCAAAATCAGCCCCAGCATTTT
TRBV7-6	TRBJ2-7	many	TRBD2	CASSRRGESYEQYF	TGTGCCAGCAGCCGACGGGGGGAGTCGTACGAGCAGTACTTC
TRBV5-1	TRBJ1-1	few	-	CASSLAGGSDATEAFF	TGCGCCAGCAGCTTGGCCGGGGGGTCTGATGCCACTGAAGCTTTCTTT
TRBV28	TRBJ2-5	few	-	CASSLWRGIETQYF	TGTGCCAGCAGTTTATGGAGAGGGATAGAGACCCAGTACTTC